Shown below are 32 T cell receptor beta chains from a single sample sequenced in a study of blood T cell repertoires in COVID-19. Produced via immunoSEQ multiplex PCR; TCRdb's table is partial and in-frame only. The data hold 150,000 or so clones, with under 85% observed a single time. Material for sequencing was peripheral blood. These receptors all come from a human donor in a cohort sampled during active COVID-19.

The rearrangement uses TRBV6-5 and TRBJ2-1; D is ambiguous. Trimming took 11 bases from V and 5 from J, leaving 22 bases between them. Germline V gene sequence: CDR1 MNHEY, CDR2 SVGAGI. The CDR3 spans 15 residues. The CDR3 DNA reads TGTGCCTCCGGTAGAGCGCCCCCGATTGACAATGAGCAGTTCTTC. Encoded protein: CASGRAPPIDNEQFF.

The chain links TRBV28 to TRBJ2-7; 7 bases fit TRBD2. The ends lost 8 bases at V and 2 bases at J; junction bases unmatched: 6. Germline values: CDR1 MDHEN, CDR2 SYDVKM. CDR3 size: 13 residues. The DNA of the CDR3 is TGTGCCAGCGGACGGGAGGCCCCCTACGAGCAGTACTTC. As protein: CASGREAPYEQYF.

The chain carries TRBV19 and TRBJ1-5, with TRBD1 matching 9 bases. The CDR3 consists of 15 residues. With V trimmed by 6 bases and J by 7 bases, 10 bases remained unmatched. Looked up from germline, CDR1 is LNHDA and CDR2 is SQIVND (reference sequence). This CDR3 reads CASRGPGQGHQPQHF. The DNA of the CDR3 is TGTGCCAGTAGAGGACCGGGACAGGGACACCAGCCCCAGCATTTT.

The chain carries TRBV6-5 and TRBJ2-7, with 9 bases that match TRBD2. CDR3 length: 15 residues. The V gene's germline CDR1 is MNHEY and CDR2 SVGAGI. V shed 2 bases, J shed 2 bases, and the junction held 4 bases outside the gene matches. DNA of the CDR3: TGTGCCAGCAGTTACCAGACTAGCGGAACCTACGAGCAGTACTTC. Translating gives CASSYQTSGTYEQYF.

The CDR3 sequence is CASSFSGGETQYF. CDR3 bases: TGTGCCAGCAGTTTCAGCGGTGGAGAGACCCAGTACTTC. The J gene is TRBJ2-5, the V gene TRBV12-3 or TRBV12-4, with D maybe TRBD2 (5 bases). Trimming cost V 3 bases and J 4 bases, with 9 bases left between them. The CDR3 has 13 residues.

This clone was observed a few times. The genes are TRBV3-1 (or the pseudogene TRBV3-2) and TRBJ2-3; 10 positions agree with TRBD2. The CDR3 has 13 amino acids. Germline V gene data show CDR1 as LGHDT and CDR2 as YNNKEL (reference sequence). Trimming removed 9 bases from V and 1 base from J; junction bases left unmatched: 1. CDR3 coding DNA: TGTGCCAGTGGGACTAGCGGCACAGATACGCAGTATTTT. As protein: CASGTSGTDTQYF.

The chain joins TRBV5-1 to TRBJ2-5; 14 bases are a match to TRBD2. Germline lookup yields CDR1 SGHRS and CDR2 YFSETQ. CDR3 size: 15 residues. V dropped 6 bases and J dropped 4; count of bases not matched to a gene: 5. The CDR3 coding sequence is TGCGCCAGCACCGGGACTAGCGGGAGTACAGAGACCCAGTACTTC. It translates to CASTGTSGSTETQYF. The variable domain in full, with the rest retrieved from reference TRBV5-1 and TRBJ2-5, is KAGVTQTPRYLIKTRGQQVTLSCSPISGHRSVSWYQQTPGQGLQFLFEYFSETQRNKGNFPGRFSGRQFSNSRSEMNVSTLELGDSALYLCASTGTSGSTETQYFGPGTRLLVL.

The CDR3 is CASSFSGRSYNEQFF. CDR3 in DNA: TGTGCCAGCAGCTTCAGCGGGAGATCCTACAATGAGCAGTTCTTC. This chain uses TRBV7-3 with TRBJ2-1, with 8 positions matching TRBD2. Unmatched junction bases numbered 2, after V lost 3 bases and J lost 1 base. CDR3 length equals 15 residues. Germline values: CDR1 SGHTA, CDR2 FQGTGA.

This rearrangement joins TRBV29-1 to TRBJ1-4; 9 bases agree with TRBD1. The CDR3 covers 14 residues. V shed 4 bases and J 8 bases; nucleotides not matched to a gene: 8. The V gene's germline CDR1 is SQVTM and CDR2 ANQGSEA. The CDR3 DNA reads TGCAGCGTTGGAATACAGGGGGCTCGGGAAAAACTGTTTTTT. This gives the protein CSVGIQGAREKLFF.

J is TRBJ2-7 and V is TRBV30; 9 bases fit TRBD1. This CDR3 spans 14 amino acids. Germline V gene data show CDR1 as GTSNPN and CDR2 as SVGIG (reference sequence). The V gene end was trimmed by 4 bases and the J gene end by 2 bases; junction bases not matched to a gene: 6. The CDR3 nucleotides read TGTGCCTGGAAAAAGGGGACAGGGACCTACGAGCAGTACTTC. It is translated as CAWKKGTGTYEQYF.

The V gene is TRBV27, the J gene TRBJ1-3; the D gene is possibly TRBD1 (6 bases). Germline V gives CDR1 MNHEY, CDR2 SMNVEV (reference sequence). The length of the CDR3 is 15 residues. V lost 2 bases and J lost 4, with 12 bases in between. The CDR3 reads CASSLTGIDGNTIYF. Here the CDR3 DNA reads TGTGCCAGCAGTTTAACAGGGATTGACGGAAACACCATATATTTT.

The chain combines TRBV3-1 (or the pseudogene TRBV3-2) with TRBJ2-5; TRBD2 might be the D (6 bases). The CDR3 sequence is 16 residues long. The V end lost 4 bases, the J end lost 4 bases, and 19 bases lay between the germline ends. Germline V gene data show CDR1 as LGHDT and CDR2 as YNNKEL (reference sequence). In DNA form, the CDR3 reads TGTGCCAGCAGCCTGGCCGCGGACTATGCGAGAGAGACCCAGTACTTC. It translates to CASSLAADYARETQYF.

The rearrangement links TRBV7-2 to TRBJ2-1; the D gene is possibly TRBD2 (6 bases). CDR3 size: 15 residues. Trimming removed 0 bases at V and 7 bases at J, with 13 bases between. CDR1 and CDR2 from the germline V gene are SGHTA and FQGNSA. The CDR3 DNA follows: TGTGCCAGCAGCTTAGCGCTAGACGGGAGTAATGAGCAGTTCTTC. It codes for CASSLALDGSNEQFF.

V usage is TRBV4-2 and J usage is TRBJ1-6; 8 bases are a match to TRBD1. The V and J ends lost 4 bases and 0 bases, in that order; junction bases with no gene match: 8. Germline CDR1 is LGHNA and CDR2 is YNFKEQ. The CDR3 is 18 residues long. DNA of the CDR3: TGTGCCAGCAGCCTACACGGACAGGGCAGCTCCTATAATTCACCCCTCCACTTT. Translating it yields CASSLHGQGSSYNSPLHF.

The chain employs TRBV6-2 or TRBV6-3 and TRBJ2-6; 12 bases are a match to TRBD2. Germline V gives CDR1 MNHEY, CDR2 SVGEGT. The CDR3 loop spans 21 amino acids. With 5 bases clipped from V and 3 bases from J, the junction kept 17 bases outside the gene matches. CDR3 DNA sequence: TGTGCCAGCAGTGGATGGACTAGCGGGATGGTTATAGGATTTGGGGCCAACGTCCTGACTTTC. Translated, it gives CASSGWTSGMVIGFGANVLTF.

V gene TRBV24-1 combines with J gene TRBJ2-2; 10 bases are a match to TRBD2. CDR3 length equals 17 residues. With 4 bases clipped from V and 7 bases from J, the junction kept 11 bases outside the gene matches. Germline V gene lookup returns CDR1 KGHDR and CDR2 SFDVKD. The CDR3 nucleotides read TGTGCCACCAGTGACCCATCCAGCGGGAGGGCCTTCGGGGAGCTGTTTTTT. Amino acid sequence: CATSDPSSGRAFGELFF.

A few counts support this clone. The rearrangement uses TRBV5-5 and TRBJ1-5, with TRBD1 as a possible D gene (6 bases). The CDR3 totals 15 residues. Trimming shortened V by 4 bases and J by 5 bases, and 16 bases separated the two germline ends. Germline loops: CDR1 SGHKS, CDR2 YYEKEE (reference sequence). This CDR3 reads CASSTNPTGYQPQHF. In nucleotides, the CDR3 is TGTGCCAGCAGCACGAACCCGACAGGCTATCAGCCCCAGCATTTT.

The table lists this clone with a count of one. The chain couples TRBV15 to TRBJ2-5, with 11 nucleotides matching TRBD2. The CDR3 contains 15 residues. In germline, CDR1 is LNHNV, CDR2 YYDKDF (reference sequence). Losses at the gene ends were 2 bases for V and 4 bases for J; bases not matched to a gene: 3. DNA for the CDR3: TGTGCCACCAGCAGAACTAGCGGGAGCTCAGAGACCCAGTACTTC. Translation gives CATSRTSGSSETQYF.

This clone has only one observation. The V gene is TRBV19, the J gene TRBJ2-5, with 7 positions matching TRBD1. Germline V CDR1 and CDR2: LNHDA, SQIVND (reference sequence). The CDR3 covers 14 residues. With V trimmed by 4 bases and J by 5 bases, 7 bases remained unmatched. This CDR3 reads CASSRQGVAETQYF. CDR3 nucleotide sequence: TGTGCCAGTAGTAGACAGGGTGTGGCGGAGACCCAGTACTTC. The whole variable domain, remainder taken from reference TRBV19 and TRBJ2-5, is DGGITQSPKYLFRKEGQNVTLSCEQNLNHDAMYWYRQDPGQGLRLIYYSQIVNDFQKGDIAEGYSVSREKKESFPLTVTSAQKNPTAFYLCASSRQGVAETQYFGPGTRLLVL.

V usage is TRBV28 and J usage is TRBJ1-1; TRBD1 aligns across 8 bases. CDR1 is MDHEN and CDR2 is SYDVKM in the germline V gene. The V gene end was trimmed by 2 bases and the J gene end by 1 base; junction bases not matched to a gene: 9. CDR3 size: 17 residues. The CDR3 protein is CASSLRTGRGKNTEAFF. The CDR3 DNA reads TGTGCCAGCAGTTTACGGACAGGGAGGGGGAAGAACACTGAAGCTTTCTTT.

The gene calls are TRBV7-3 and TRBJ2-1, with 12 bases lining up with TRBD2. Germline loops: CDR1 SGHTA, CDR2 FQGTGA. Trimming removed 4 bases from V and 6 bases from J; junction bases left unmatched: 4. This CDR3 has 15 residues. As DNA, the CDR3 is TGTGCCAGCAGCTCCAGACTAGCGGGAGTCAATGAGCAGTTCTTC. Protein: CASSSRLAGVNEQFF.

This rearrangement joins TRBV12-3 or TRBV12-4 to TRBJ1-2, with 9 positions matching TRBD1. The CDR3 covers 13 residues. J gave up 7 bases and V 5 bases, and 5 bases lay outside the gene matches. DNA of the CDR3: TGTGCCAGCAGTATCGGGACAGGGTTTGGCTACACCTTC. It is translated as CASSIGTGFGYTF.

The chain carries TRBV9 and TRBJ2-5; D might be TRBD2 (5 bases). The germline CDR1 and CDR2 sequences are SGDLS and YYNGEE. Trimming pared 3 bases from V and 2 bases from J, leaving 8 bases between. The CDR3 loop spans 13 amino acids. The CDR3 loop reads CASSDREQETQYF. CDR3 DNA: TGTGCCAGCAGCGACCGGGAACAAGAGACCCAGTACTTC.

This sequence joins TRBV28 and TRBJ1-4; possibly TRBD1 for D (6 bases). The CDR3 is 15 amino acids. Germline loops: CDR1 MDHEN, CDR2 SYDVKM. Between the trimmed V and J ends, which lost 0 bases and 7 bases, there was a span of 12 bases. CDR3 nucleotides: TGTGCCAGCAGTTTATGGGGACCCAGGGGTGAAAAACTGTTTTTT. As protein: CASSLWGPRGEKLFF.

V usage is TRBV11-2 and J usage is TRBJ2-1; 14 bases are shared with TRBD2. Germline lookup yields CDR1 SGHAT and CDR2 FQNNGV. The CDR3 loop spans 16 amino acids. Losses at the gene ends were 5 bases for V and 9 bases for J; bases not matched to a gene: 9. The CDR3 region has the DNA TGTGCCAGCAGCGCGGTGGGGACTAGCGGGAGAAGTGAGCAGTTCTTC. Protein sequence: CASSAVGTSGRSEQFF.

V is TRBV5-1 and J is TRBJ1-5; D uncertain. Trimming left V 2 bases short and J 0 bases short, with 6 bases between. Germline values: CDR1 SGHRS, CDR2 YFSETQ. This CDR3 region has 14 residues. This CDR3 reads CASSLGGSNQPQHF. CDR3 bases: TGCGCCAGCAGCTTAGGAGGTAGCAATCAGCCCCAGCATTTT.

The V call is TRBV7-2, the J call TRBJ2-1; D not certain. V was cut by 3 bases and J by 0 bases, with 6 bases left in between. Germline CDR1 SGHTA, CDR2 FQGNSA. The CDR3 contains 14 residues. The CDR3 region has the DNA TGTGCCAGCAGCTTGGTCGGCTCCTACAATGAGCAGTTCTTC. Its protein is CASSLVGSYNEQFF.

The chain couples TRBV2 to TRBJ1-1, with TRBD1 matching 7 bases. The CDR3 contains 14 residues. V lost 6 bases to trimming and J lost 4 bases; unmatched junction nucleotides: 8. The V gene's germline CDR1 is SNHLY and CDR2 FYNNEI. The CDR3 spells CASREGQRGTEAFF. CDR3 coding DNA: TGTGCCAGCAGGGAGGGACAGAGGGGCACTGAAGCTTTCTTT.

The chain recombines TRBV27 with TRBJ2-2, with a tentative D call TRBD2 (5 bases). CDR3 size: 14 residues. V lost 5 bases and J lost 5, with 12 bases in between. Germline CDR1 MNHEY, CDR2 SMNVEV (reference sequence). The chain's CDR3 is CASSSGPLTGELFF. CDR3 DNA sequence: TGTGCCAGCAGTAGCGGACCACTAACCGGGGAGCTGTTTTTT.

This clone was observed a handful of times. J is TRBJ1-5 and V is TRBV10-3; D is perhaps TRBD1 (6 bases). Germline CDR1 and CDR2: ENHRY and SYGVKD. V was clipped by 3 bases and J by 3 bases, with 21 bases between them. CDR3 length equals 18 residues. CDR3 region: CAISDFNRGAWDNQPQHF. Written as DNA, the CDR3 is TGTGCCATCAGTGATTTTAATCGGGGGGCATGGGACAATCAGCCCCAGCATTTT.

CDR3 DNA sequence: TGTGCCAGCAGAGACAGGGGAGAAGCTTTCTTT. Translating it yields CASRDRGEAFF. The V call is TRBV3-1 (or the pseudogene TRBV3-2), the J call TRBJ1-1; 8 nucleotides match TRBD1. Germline loops: CDR1 LGHDT, CDR2 YNNKEL (reference sequence). CDR3 size: 11 residues. The V segment lost 6 bases and the J segment 8 bases; nucleotides outside the gene matches: 2.

This clone has just a few counts. V and J are TRBV5-1 and TRBJ2-1; tentative D call: TRBD1 (6 bases). The germline CDR1 and CDR2 sequences are SGHRS and YFSETQ. V dropped 3 bases and J dropped 2 bases, with 12 bases sitting between them. The CDR3 has 15 residues. The CDR3 DNA sequence: TGCGCCAGCAGCTCTCGACAGGCGACCTACAATGAGCAGTTCTTC. It codes for CASSSRQATYNEQFF.